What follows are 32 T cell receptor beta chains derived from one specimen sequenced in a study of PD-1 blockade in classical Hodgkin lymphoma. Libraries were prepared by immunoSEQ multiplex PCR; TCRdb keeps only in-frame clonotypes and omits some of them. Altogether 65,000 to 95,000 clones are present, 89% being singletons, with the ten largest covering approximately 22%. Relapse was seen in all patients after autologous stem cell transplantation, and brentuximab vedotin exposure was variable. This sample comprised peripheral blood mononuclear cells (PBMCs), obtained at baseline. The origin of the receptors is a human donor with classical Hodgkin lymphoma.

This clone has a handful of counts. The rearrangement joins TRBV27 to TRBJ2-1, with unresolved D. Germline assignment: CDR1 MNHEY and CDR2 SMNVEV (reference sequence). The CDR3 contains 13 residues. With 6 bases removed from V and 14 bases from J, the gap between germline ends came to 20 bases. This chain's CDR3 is CASRSGPTKREFF. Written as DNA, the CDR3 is TGTGCCAGCAGATCCGGGCCTACCAAACGGGAGTTCTTC.

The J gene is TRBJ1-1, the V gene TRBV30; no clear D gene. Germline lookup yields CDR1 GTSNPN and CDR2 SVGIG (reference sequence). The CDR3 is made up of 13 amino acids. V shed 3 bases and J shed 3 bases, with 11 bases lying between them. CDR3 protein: CAWRTALYTEAFF. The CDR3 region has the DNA TGTGCCTGGAGAACGGCCTTGTACACTGAAGCTTTCTTT.

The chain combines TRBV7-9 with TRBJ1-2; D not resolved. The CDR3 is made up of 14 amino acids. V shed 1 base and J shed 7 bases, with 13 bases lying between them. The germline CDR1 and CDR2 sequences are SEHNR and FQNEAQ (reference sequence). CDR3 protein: CASSLDLGSGGYTF. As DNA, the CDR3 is TGTGCCAGCAGCTTAGATCTGGGGAGCGGTGGCTACACCTTC. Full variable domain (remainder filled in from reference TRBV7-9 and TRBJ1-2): DTGVSQNPRHKITKRGQNVTFRCDPISEHNRLYWYRQTLGQGPEFLTYFQNEAQLEKSRLLSDRFSAERPKGSFSTLEIQRTEQGDSAMYLCASSLDLGSGGYTFGSGTRLTVV.

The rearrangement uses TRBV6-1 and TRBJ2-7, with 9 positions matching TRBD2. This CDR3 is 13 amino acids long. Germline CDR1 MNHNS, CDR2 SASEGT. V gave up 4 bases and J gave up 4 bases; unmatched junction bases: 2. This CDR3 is CASSAGLAYEQYF. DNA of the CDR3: TGTGCCAGCAGTGCGGGACTAGCTTACGAGCAGTACTTC.

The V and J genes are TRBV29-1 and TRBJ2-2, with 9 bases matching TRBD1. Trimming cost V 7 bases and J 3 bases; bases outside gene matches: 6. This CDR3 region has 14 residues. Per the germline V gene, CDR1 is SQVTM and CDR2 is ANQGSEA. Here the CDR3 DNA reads TGCAGCGGTAATACAGGGGGCTACACCGGGGAGCTGTTTTTT. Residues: CSGNTGGYTGELFF.

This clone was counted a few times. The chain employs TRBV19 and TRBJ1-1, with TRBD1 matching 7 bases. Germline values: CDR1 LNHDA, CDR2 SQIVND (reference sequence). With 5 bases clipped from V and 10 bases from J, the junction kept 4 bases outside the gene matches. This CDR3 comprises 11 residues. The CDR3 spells CASSRRDRAFF. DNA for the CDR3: TGTGCCAGTAGTCGCCGGGACAGAGCTTTCTTT.

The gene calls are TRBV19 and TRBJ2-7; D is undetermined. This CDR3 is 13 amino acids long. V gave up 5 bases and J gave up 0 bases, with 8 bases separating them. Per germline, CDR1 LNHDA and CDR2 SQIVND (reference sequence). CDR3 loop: CASSWGNSYEQYF. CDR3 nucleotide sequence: TGTGCCAGTAGTTGGGGAAACTCCTACGAGCAGTACTTC.

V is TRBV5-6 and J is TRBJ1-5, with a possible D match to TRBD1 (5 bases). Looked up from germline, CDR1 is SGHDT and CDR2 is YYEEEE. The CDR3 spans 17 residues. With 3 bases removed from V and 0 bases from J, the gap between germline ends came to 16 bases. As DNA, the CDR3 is TGTGCCAGCAGCTCCTCGGGGGGGAGATATAGCAATCAGCCCCAGCATTTT. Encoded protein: CASSSSGGRYSNQPQHF.

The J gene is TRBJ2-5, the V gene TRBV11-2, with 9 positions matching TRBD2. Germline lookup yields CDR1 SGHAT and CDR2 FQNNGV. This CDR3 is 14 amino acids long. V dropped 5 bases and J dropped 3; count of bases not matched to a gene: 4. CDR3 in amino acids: CASSLAGIEETQYF. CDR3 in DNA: TGTGCCAGCAGCCTAGCGGGAATAGAAGAGACCCAGTACTTC.

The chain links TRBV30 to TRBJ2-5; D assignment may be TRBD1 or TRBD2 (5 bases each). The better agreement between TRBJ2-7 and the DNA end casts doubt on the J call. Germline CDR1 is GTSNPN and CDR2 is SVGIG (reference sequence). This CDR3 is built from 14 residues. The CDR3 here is CAWSVGQGGYEQYF. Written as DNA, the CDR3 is TGTGCCTGGAGTGTCGGGCAGGGCGGGTACGAGCAGTACTTC.

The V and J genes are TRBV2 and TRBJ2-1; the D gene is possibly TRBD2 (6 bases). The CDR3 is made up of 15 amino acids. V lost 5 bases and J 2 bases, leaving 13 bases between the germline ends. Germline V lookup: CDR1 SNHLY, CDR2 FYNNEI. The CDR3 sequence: CASSFPAGTYNEQFF. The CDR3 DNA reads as TGTGCCAGCAGTTTCCCCGCGGGGACCTACAATGAGCAGTTCTTC. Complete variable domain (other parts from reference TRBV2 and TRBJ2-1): EPEVTQTPSHQVTQMGQEVILRCVPISNHLYFYWYRQILGQKVEFLVSFYNNEISEKSEIFDDQFSVERPDGSNFTLKIRSTKLEDSAMYFCASSFPAGTYNEQFFGPGTRLTVL.

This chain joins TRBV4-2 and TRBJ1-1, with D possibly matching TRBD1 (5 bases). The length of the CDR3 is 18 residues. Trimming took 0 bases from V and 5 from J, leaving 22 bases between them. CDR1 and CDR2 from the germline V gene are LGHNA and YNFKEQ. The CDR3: CASSQEYYTGRARTEAFF. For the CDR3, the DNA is TGTGCCAGCAGCCAAGAGTACTATACAGGACGGGCAAGAACTGAAGCTTTCTTT.

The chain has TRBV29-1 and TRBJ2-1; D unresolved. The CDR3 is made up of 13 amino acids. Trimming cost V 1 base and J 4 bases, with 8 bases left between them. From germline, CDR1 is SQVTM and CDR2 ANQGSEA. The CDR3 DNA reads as TGCAGCGTTGAAGGGACGTCTTACAATGAGCAGTTCTTC. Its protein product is CSVEGTSYNEQFF.

The CDR3 bases are TGCGCCAGCAGCCTGGGACAGTCGATTGGAAACACCATATATTTT. Amino acids: CASSLGQSIGNTIYF. This chain connects TRBV5-1 to TRBJ1-3; TRBD1 matches at 7 bases. Germline CDR1 reads SGHRS; CDR2 reads YFSETQ. This CDR3 region has 15 residues. J gave up 3 bases and V 4 bases, and 7 bases lay outside the gene matches.

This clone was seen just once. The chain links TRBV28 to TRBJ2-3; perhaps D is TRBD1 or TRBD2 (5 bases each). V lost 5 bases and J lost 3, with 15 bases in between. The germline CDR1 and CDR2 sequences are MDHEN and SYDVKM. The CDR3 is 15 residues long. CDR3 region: CASSPLRDVTDTQYF. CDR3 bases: TGTGCCAGCAGTCCTCTCCGGGACGTAACAGATACGCAGTATTTT. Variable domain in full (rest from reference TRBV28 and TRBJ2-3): DVKVTQSSRYLVKRTGEKVFLECVQDMDHENMFWYRQDPGLGLRLIYFSYDVKMKEKGDIPEGYSVSREKKERFSLILESASTNQTSMYLCASSPLRDVTDTQYFGPGTRLTVL.

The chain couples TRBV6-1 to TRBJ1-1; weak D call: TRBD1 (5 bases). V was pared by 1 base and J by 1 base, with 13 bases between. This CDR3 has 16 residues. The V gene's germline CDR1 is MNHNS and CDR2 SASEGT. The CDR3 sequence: CASSEGEGIGNTEAFF. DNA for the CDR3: TGTGCCAGCAGTGAAGGGGAGGGGATAGGGAACACTGAAGCTTTCTTT.

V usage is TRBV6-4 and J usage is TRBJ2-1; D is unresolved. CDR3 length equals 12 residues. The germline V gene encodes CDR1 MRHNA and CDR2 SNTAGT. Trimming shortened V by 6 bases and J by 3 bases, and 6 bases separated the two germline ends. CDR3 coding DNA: TGTGCCAGCAGGGGGTACTACAATGAGCAGTTCTTC. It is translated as CASRGYYNEQFF.

The CDR3: CASKTGQTNTGELFF. The CDR3 DNA reads as TGTGCCAGCAAAACAGGGCAAACAAACACCGGGGAGCTGTTTTTT. V is TRBV6-5 and J is TRBJ2-2, with D maybe TRBD1 (6 bases). Trimming shortened V by 7 bases and J by 2 bases, and 14 bases separated the two germline ends. The CDR3 runs to 15 residues. Germline CDR1 and CDR2: MNHEY and SVGAGI.

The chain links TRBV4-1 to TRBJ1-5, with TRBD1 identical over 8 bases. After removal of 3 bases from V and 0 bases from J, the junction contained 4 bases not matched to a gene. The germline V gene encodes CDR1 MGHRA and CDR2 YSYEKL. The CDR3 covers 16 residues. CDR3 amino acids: CASSHSTGVSNQPQHF. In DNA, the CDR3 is TGCGCCAGCAGCCATTCGACAGGGGTTAGCAATCAGCCCCAGCATTTT.

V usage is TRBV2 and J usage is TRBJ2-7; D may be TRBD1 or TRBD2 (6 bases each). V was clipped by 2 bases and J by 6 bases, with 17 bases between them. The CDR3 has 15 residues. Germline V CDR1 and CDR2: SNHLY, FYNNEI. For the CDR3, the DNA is TGTGCCAGCAGTGAAAGGCGGGGACACTTAATCGAGCAGTACTTC. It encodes CASSERRGHLIEQYF. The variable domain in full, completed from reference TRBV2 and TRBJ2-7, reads EPEVTQTPSHQVTQMGQEVILRCVPISNHLYFYWYRQILGQKVEFLVSFYNNEISEKSEIFDDQFSVERPDGSNFTLKIRSTKLEDSAMYFCASSERRGHLIEQYFGPGTRLTVT.

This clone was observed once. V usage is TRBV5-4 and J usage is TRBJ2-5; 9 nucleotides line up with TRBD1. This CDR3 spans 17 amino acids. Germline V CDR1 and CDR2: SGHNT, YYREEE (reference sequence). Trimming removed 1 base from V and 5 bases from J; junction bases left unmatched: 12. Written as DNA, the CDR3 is TGTGCCAGCAGCTTGAGACAGGGGGGCGGGGTTGGTGAGACCCAGTACTTC. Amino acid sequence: CASSLRQGGGVGETQYF.

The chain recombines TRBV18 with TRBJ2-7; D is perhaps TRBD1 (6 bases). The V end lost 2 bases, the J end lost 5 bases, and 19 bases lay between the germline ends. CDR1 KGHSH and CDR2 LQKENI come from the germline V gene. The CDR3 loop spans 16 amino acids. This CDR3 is CASSPIPPQGSNEQYF. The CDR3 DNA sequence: TGTGCCAGCTCACCAATCCCCCCACAGGGATCCAACGAGCAGTACTTC.

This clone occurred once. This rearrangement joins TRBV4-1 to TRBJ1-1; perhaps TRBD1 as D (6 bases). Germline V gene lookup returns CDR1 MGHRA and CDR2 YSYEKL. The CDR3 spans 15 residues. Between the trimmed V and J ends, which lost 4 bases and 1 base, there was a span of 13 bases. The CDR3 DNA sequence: TGCGCCAGCAGCCTGCTGACAGGAGGGAACACTGAAGCTTTCTTT. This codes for CASSLLTGGNTEAFF.

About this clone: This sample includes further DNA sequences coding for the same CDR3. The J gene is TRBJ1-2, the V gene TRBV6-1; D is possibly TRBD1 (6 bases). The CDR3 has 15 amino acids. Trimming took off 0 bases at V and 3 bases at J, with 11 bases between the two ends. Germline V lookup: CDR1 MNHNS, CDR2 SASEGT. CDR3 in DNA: TGTGCCAGCAGTGAAGCTTCAGGGGCGCACTATGGCTACACCTTC. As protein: CASSEASGAHYGYTF.

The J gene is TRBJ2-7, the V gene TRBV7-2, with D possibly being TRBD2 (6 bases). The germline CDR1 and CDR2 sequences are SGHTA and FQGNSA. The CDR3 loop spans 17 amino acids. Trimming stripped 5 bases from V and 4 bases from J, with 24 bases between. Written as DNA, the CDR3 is TGTGCCAGCAGCCCCACCCCGAGGAGCGGGTTTACTTACGAGCAGTACTTC. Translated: CASSPTPRSGFTYEQYF. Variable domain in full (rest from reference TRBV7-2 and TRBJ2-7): GAGVSQSPSNKVTEKGKDVELRCDPISGHTALYWYRQSLGQGLEFLIYFQGNSAPDKSGLPSDRFSAERTGGSVSTLTIQRTQQEDSAVYLCASSPTPRSGFTYEQYFGPGTRLTVT.

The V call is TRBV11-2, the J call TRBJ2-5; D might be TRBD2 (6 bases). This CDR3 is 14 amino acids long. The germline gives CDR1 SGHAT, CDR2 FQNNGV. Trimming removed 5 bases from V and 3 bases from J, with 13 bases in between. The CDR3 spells CASSPRREKETQYF. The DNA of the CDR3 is TGTGCCAGCAGCCCCCGGCGGGAAAAAGAGACCCAGTACTTC.

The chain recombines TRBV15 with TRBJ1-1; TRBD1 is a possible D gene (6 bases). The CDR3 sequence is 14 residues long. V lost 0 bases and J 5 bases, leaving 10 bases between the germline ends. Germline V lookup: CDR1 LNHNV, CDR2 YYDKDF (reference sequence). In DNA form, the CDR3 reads TGTGCCACCAGCAGAGAGGGGGGCGTTACTGAAGCTTTCTTT. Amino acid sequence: CATSREGGVTEAFF.

Here the CDR3 reads CASSPRFASDYGYTF. In DNA form, the CDR3 reads TGTGCCAGCAGCCCCCGTTTCGCGTCCGACTATGGCTACACCTTC. The chain recombines TRBV7-2 with TRBJ1-2, with D uncertain. The CDR3 has 15 amino acids. Germline V CDR1 and CDR2: SGHTA, FQGNSA. V lost 5 bases to trimming and J lost 3 bases, with 16 bases between them. Full variable domain (missing parts from reference TRBV7-2 and TRBJ1-2): GAGVSQSPSNKVTEKGKDVELRCDPISGHTALYWYRQSLGQGLEFLIYFQGNSAPDKSGLPSDRFSAERTGGSVSTLTIQRTQQEDSAVYLCASSPRFASDYGYTFGSGTRLTVV.

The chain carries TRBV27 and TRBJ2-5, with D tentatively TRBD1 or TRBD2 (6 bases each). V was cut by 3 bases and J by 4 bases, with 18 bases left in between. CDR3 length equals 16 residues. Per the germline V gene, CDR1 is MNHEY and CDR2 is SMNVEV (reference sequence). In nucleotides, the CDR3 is TGTGCCAGCAGTTTCGTAGGTACGGGGGCAGGAGAGACCCAGTACTTC. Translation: CASSFVGTGAGETQYF.

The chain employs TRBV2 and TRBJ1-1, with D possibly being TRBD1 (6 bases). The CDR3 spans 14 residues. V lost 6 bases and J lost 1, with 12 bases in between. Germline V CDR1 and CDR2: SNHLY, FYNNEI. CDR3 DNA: TGTGCCAGCAGGGGAGACAGGAGGAACACTGAAGCTTTCTTT. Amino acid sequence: CASRGDRRNTEAFF.

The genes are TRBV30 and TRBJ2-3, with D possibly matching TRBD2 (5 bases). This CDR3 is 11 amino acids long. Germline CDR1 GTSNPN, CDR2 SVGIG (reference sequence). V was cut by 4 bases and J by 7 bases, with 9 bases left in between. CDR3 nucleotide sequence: TGTGCCTGGACGGACGGGAATACGCAGTATTTT. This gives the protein CAWTDGNTQYF.

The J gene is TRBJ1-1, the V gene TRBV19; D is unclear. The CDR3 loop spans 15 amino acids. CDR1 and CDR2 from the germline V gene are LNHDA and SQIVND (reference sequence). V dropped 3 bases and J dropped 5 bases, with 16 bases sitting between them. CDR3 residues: CASSILLTRTTEAFF. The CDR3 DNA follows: TGTGCCAGTAGTATTCTTTTGACCCGCACGACTGAAGCTTTCTTT.